These 30 T cell receptor beta chains came from one sample sequenced in a study of T cell clones after liver transplantation. Libraries were prepared by immunoSEQ multiplex PCR; TCRdb keeps only in-frame clonotypes and omits some of them. The table records roughly 40,000 clones, about 86% of them present only once. This material consisted of CD4+ T cells from blood, taken 24 months after liver transplant. All receptors come from a human patient who received a liver transplant. Some T cells may be supplied by the graft donor.

The chain has TRBV18 and TRBJ1-5; 8 bases align to TRBD1. V shed 6 bases, J shed 0 bases, and the junction held 10 bases outside the gene matches. The CDR3 covers 17 residues. CDR1 and CDR2 from the germline V gene are KGHSH and LQKENI. The CDR3 loop reads CASSPGQGVYSNQPQHF. CDR3 coding DNA: TGTGCCAGCTCCCCAGGACAGGGCGTGTATAGCAATCAGCCCCAGCATTTT.

Only a few counts were recorded for this clone. CDR3 sequence reads: CSASGPQDTQYF. The DNA of the CDR3 is TGCAGCGCTAGCGGCCCCCAAGATACGCAGTATTTT. The chain carries TRBV29-1 and TRBJ2-3; 7 bases agree with TRBD2. With 7 bases clipped from V and 5 bases from J, the junction kept 6 bases outside the gene matches. Germline CDR1 SQVTM, CDR2 ANQGSEA. The CDR3 contains 12 residues.

V gene TRBV10-1 combines with J gene TRBJ2-7; 8 nucleotides agree with TRBD1. The CDR3 consists of 15 residues. Germline trimming cut 3 bases from V and 0 bases from J; bases unmatched to any gene: 4. From germline, CDR1 is WNHNN and CDR2 SYGVQD (reference sequence). CDR3 protein: CASSDTGGNSYEQYF. CDR3 nucleotide sequence: TGCGCCAGCAGTGATACAGGGGGAAACTCCTACGAGCAGTACTTC.

This rearrangement joins TRBV2 to TRBJ1-5; D gene unclear. The V end was cut by 4 bases, the J end by 4 bases, with 5 bases between. The CDR3 spans 12 residues. Germline CDR1 reads SNHLY; CDR2 reads FYNNEI. The CDR3 DNA reads TGTGCCAGCAGTGGGAATAATCAGCCCCAGCATTTT. Translating it yields CASSGNNQPQHF. The full variable domain, with the rest looked up from reference TRBV2 and TRBJ1-5, is EPEVTQTPSHQVTQMGQEVILRCVPISNHLYFYWYRQILGQKVEFLVSFYNNEISEKSEIFDDQFSVERPDGSNFTLKIRSTKLEDSAMYFCASSGNNQPQHFGDGTRLSIL.

V and J are TRBV9 and TRBJ2-7; TRBD1 matches at 10 bases. The CDR3 has 16 amino acids. Germline assignment: CDR1 SGDLS and CDR2 YYNGEE. Trimming took 3 bases from V and 2 from J; bases not matched to a gene: 8. The CDR3 coding sequence is TGTGCCAGCAGCGAGACAGGTGGGACAGGGGCCTACGAGCAGTACTTC. Its protein product is CASSETGGTGAYEQYF.

The chain couples TRBV28 to TRBJ2-7; TRBD2 is a possible D gene (5 bases). The CDR3 extends over 15 amino acids. Germline V gene data show CDR1 as MDHEN and CDR2 as SYDVKM. The V gene lost 6 bases and the J gene lost 0 bases, with 15 bases spanning the gap. The CDR3 sequence: CASSPPTGSSYEQYF. The CDR3 DNA reads as TGTGCCAGCAGCCCCCCGACGGGGAGCTCCTACGAGCAGTACTTC.

This rearrangement joins TRBV11-1 to TRBJ1-2; D is ambiguous. V lost 4 bases to trimming and J lost 1 base, with 10 bases between them. Germline V lookup: CDR1 SGHAT, CDR2 FQDESV (reference sequence). This CDR3 is 14 amino acids long. The CDR3 region is CASSSRRVNYGYTF. The CDR3 DNA sequence: TGTGCCAGCAGCTCACGACGGGTTAACTATGGCTACACCTTC. Complete variable domain (other parts from reference TRBV11-1 and TRBJ1-2): EAEVAQSPRYKITEKSQAVAFWCDPISGHATLYWYRQILGQGPELLVQFQDESVVDDSQLPKDRFSAERLKGVDSTLKIQPAELGDSAMYLCASSSRRVNYGYTFGSGTRLTVV.

The CDR3 loop reads CASSFGRTTDTQYF. The CDR3 nucleotides read TGTGCCAGCAGCTTCGGCAGGACCACAGATACGCAGTATTTT. The chain is built from TRBV7-2 and TRBJ2-3; D gene ambiguous. Germline CDR1 and CDR2: SGHTA and FQGNSA. This CDR3 is built from 14 residues. Trimming took 3 bases from V and 2 from J, leaving 9 bases between them.

The V gene is TRBV10-3, the J gene TRBJ1-1; the D is unclear. The V and J ends lost 6 bases and 2 bases respectively, with 7 bases between them. The CDR3 contains 12 residues. CDR1 and CDR2 (germline): ENHRY, SYGVKD. CDR3 sequence reads: CAISQVNTEAFF. Written as DNA, the CDR3 is TGTGCCATCAGCCAGGTTAACACTGAAGCTTTCTTT.

The V call is TRBV7-9, the J call TRBJ2-7; 9 bases are a match to TRBD1. The CDR3 has 16 amino acids. Germline CDR1 is SEHNR and CDR2 is FQNEAQ (reference sequence). J was trimmed by 5 bases and V by 1 base; bases with no gene match: 9. CDR3 amino acids: CASSLVSGQGRNEQYF. The DNA of the CDR3 is TGTGCCAGCAGCTTAGTGAGCGGACAGGGGAGGAACGAGCAGTACTTC. The whole variable domain, remainder taken from reference TRBV7-9 and TRBJ2-7, is DTGVSQNPRHKITKRGQNVTFRCDPISEHNRLYWYRQTLGQGPEFLTYFQNEAQLEKSRLLSDRFSAERPKGSFSTLEIQRTEQGDSAMYLCASSLVSGQGRNEQYFGPGTRLTVT.

This clone was seen a handful of times. The rearrangement uses TRBV28 and TRBJ1-1, with D maybe TRBD1 (5 bases). There are 15 residues in the CDR3. Germline V gene data show CDR1 as MDHEN and CDR2 as SYDVKM. Trimming left V 3 bases short and J 5 bases short, with 16 bases between. Written as DNA, the CDR3 is TGTGCCAGCAGTTTCCCGGGACGGGGGAAAACTGAAGCTTTCTTT. Its translation: CASSFPGRGKTEAFF.

This chain links TRBV2 with TRBJ2-1, with TRBD1 matching 7 bases. The CDR3 spans 13 residues. Germline V lookup: CDR1 SNHLY, CDR2 FYNNEI. Trimming at V came to 4 bases and at J to 7 bases, leaving 4 bases not matched to a gene. CDR3 sequence: CASSVARGNEQFF. The CDR3 region has the DNA TGTGCCAGCAGTGTGGCCAGGGGGAATGAGCAGTTCTTC.

The V and J genes are TRBV6-5 and TRBJ1-1, with a tentative D call TRBD1 (5 bases). Germline loops: CDR1 MNHEY, CDR2 SVGAGI. This CDR3 is 11 amino acids long. V was pared by 4 bases and J by 7 bases, with 7 bases between. This CDR3 reads CASSWGGEAFF. CDR3 DNA sequence: TGTGCCAGCAGTTGGGGGGGTGAAGCTTTCTTT.

This clone has a single count. The chain employs TRBV4-3 and TRBJ1-1, with D maybe TRBD1 (5 bases). The CDR3 covers 15 residues. CDR1 is LGHNA, CDR2 YSLEER, per germline. The V gene lost 0 bases and the J gene lost 5 bases, with 13 bases spanning the gap. CDR3 sequence (DNA): TGCGCCAGCAGCCAAGATTGGGCAGGGAAAACTGAAGCTTTCTTT. The encoded protein is CASSQDWAGKTEAFF.

This chain connects TRBV27 to TRBJ1-5; perhaps TRBD1 as D (5 bases). V lost 4 bases and J lost 1, with 17 bases in between. Germline V gene data show CDR1 as MNHEY and CDR2 as SMNVEV (reference sequence). The CDR3 is 17 amino acids. The CDR3 bases are TGTGCCAGCAGTTCGCTAGGACATTCGGCCAGCAATCAGCCCCAGCATTTT. Protein: CASSSLGHSASNQPQHF.

The chain joins TRBV28 to TRBJ1-1; weak D call: TRBD1 (5 bases). V was cut by 6 bases and J by 0 bases, with 11 bases left in between. The CDR3 runs to 14 residues. CDR1 is MDHEN and CDR2 is SYDVKM in the germline V gene. CDR3 amino acids: CASSSGGLNTEAFF. CDR3 DNA: TGTGCCAGCAGCTCGGGGGGTTTGAACACTGAAGCTTTCTTT.

This rearrangement joins TRBV5-6 to TRBJ1-3; D unclear. Germline V lookup: CDR1 SGHDT, CDR2 YYEEEE. The CDR3 has 15 residues. The V end was cut by 2 bases, the J end by 1 base, with 10 bases between. The CDR3 DNA reads TGTGCCAGCAGCTTCGGGAAGTTATCTGGAAACACCATATATTTT. Protein sequence: CASSFGKLSGNTIYF.

V gene TRBV7-2 combines with J gene TRBJ1-5; D gene unclear. The V and J ends lost 1 base and 4 bases respectively, with 8 bases between them. This CDR3 region has 14 residues. Germline CDR1 is SGHTA and CDR2 is FQGNSA. The CDR3 region has the DNA TGTGCCAGCAGCTTAGTTGGTCAGAATCAGCCCCAGCATTTT. Translation gives CASSLVGQNQPQHF.

This clone was detected once. V gene TRBV28 combines with J gene TRBJ1-3; D may be TRBD1 (5 bases). The CDR3 extends over 15 amino acids. Trimming shortened V by 6 bases and J by 0 bases, and 12 bases separated the two germline ends. The germline gives CDR1 MDHEN, CDR2 SYDVKM. The CDR3 reads CASSLGVRSGNTIYF. In DNA, the CDR3 is TGTGCCAGCAGCCTAGGGGTGCGCTCTGGAAACACCATATATTTT.

CDR3 sequence reads: CASSYVPGLDEKLFF. For the CDR3, the DNA is TGTGCCAGCAGTTATGTCCCGGGGTTGGATGAAAAACTGTTTTTT. The rearrangement links TRBV6-6 to TRBJ1-4; D not certain. The CDR3 totals 15 residues. V was shortened by 3 bases and J by 6 bases, with 14 bases between the two germline ends. Germline V lookup: CDR1 MNHNY, CDR2 SVGAGI (reference sequence).

The table lists this clone with a count of one. The CDR3 spells CSVQGQTYEQYF. The CDR3 DNA follows: TGCAGCGTTCAGGGACAGACCTACGAGCAGTACTTC. V and J are TRBV29-1 and TRBJ2-7, with 7 bases that match TRBD1. The length of the CDR3 is 12 residues. Germline CDR1 SQVTM, CDR2 ANQGSEA. The V and J ends lost 5 bases and 2 bases, in that order; junction bases with no gene match: 3.

The chain links TRBV19 to TRBJ1-6; D is ambiguous. Germline CDR1 LNHDA, CDR2 SQIVND (reference sequence). This CDR3 spans 12 amino acids. Trimming shortened V by 5 bases and J by 10 bases, and 9 bases separated the two germline ends. The CDR3 reads CASSLVSSPLHF. CDR3 nucleotides: TGTGCCAGTAGTTTGGTGAGCTCACCCCTCCACTTT.

The chain has TRBV5-1 and TRBJ2-3, with 14 bases matching TRBD2. Germline V CDR1 and CDR2: SGHRS, YFSETQ. The V segment lost 2 bases and the J segment 4 bases; nucleotides outside the gene matches: 12. The CDR3 contains 19 residues. Here the CDR3 reads CASSLGPGTSGGVSDTQYF. DNA for the CDR3: TGCGCCAGCAGCTTAGGACCGGGGACTAGCGGGGGTGTTTCAGATACGCAGTATTTT.

CDR3 protein: CASSQGTSGGTDTQYF. CDR3 bases: TGTGCCAGCAGCCAAGGGACTAGCGGGGGCACAGATACGCAGTATTTT. The chain links TRBV4-2 to TRBJ2-3, with 12 bases aligning to TRBD2. With 1 base clipped from V and 1 base from J, the junction kept 0 bases outside the gene matches. Germline-derived CDR1 and CDR2 are LGHNA and YNFKEQ. There are 16 residues in the CDR3.

V gene TRBV27 combines with J gene TRBJ2-1; 7 positions agree with TRBD1. Germline V gene sequence: CDR1 MNHEY, CDR2 SMNVEV (reference sequence). The CDR3 sequence is 14 residues long. V shed 6 bases and J 9 bases; nucleotides not matched to a gene: 11. Here the CDR3 reads CASRVSPQGSEQFF. CDR3 DNA sequence: TGTGCCAGCAGGGTCTCACCACAGGGGAGTGAGCAGTTCTTC.

V gene TRBV7-8 combines with J gene TRBJ2-3; 10 bases line up with TRBD2. J was trimmed by 3 bases and V by 3 bases; bases with no gene match: 12. The length of the CDR3 is 18 residues. Per germline, CDR1 SGHVS and CDR2 FQNEAQ. CDR3: CASSLRRPSGSFTDTQYF. The CDR3 bases are TGTGCCAGCAGCTTGCGCCGCCCTAGCGGGAGTTTTACAGATACGCAGTATTTT.

This clone was detected only a few times. V and J are TRBV9 and TRBJ2-3, with D perhaps matching TRBD1 (5 bases). Between the trimmed V and J ends, which lost 6 bases and 3 bases, there was a span of 11 bases. This CDR3 comprises 13 residues. Germline loops: CDR1 SGDLS, CDR2 YYNGEE. The CDR3 DNA reads as TGTGCCAGCAATCGGCAGGGAACAGATACGCAGTATTTT. Translation gives CASNRQGTDTQYF.

The V and J genes are TRBV2 and TRBJ2-5; D might be TRBD1 (5 bases). Trimming removed 7 bases from V and 1 base from J, with 7 bases in between. Germline loops: CDR1 SNHLY, CDR2 FYNNEI. The CDR3 has 12 amino acids. The CDR3 region has the DNA TGTGCCAGCAAAAGGGGCCAAGAGACCCAGTACTTC. This translates into CASKRGQETQYF.

The rearrangement joins TRBV5-4 to TRBJ1-2, with D maybe TRBD1 (6 bases). Germline lookup yields CDR1 SGHNT and CDR2 YYREEE (reference sequence). The CDR3 spans 18 residues. Trimming removed 1 base from V and 6 bases from J, with 25 bases in between. The CDR3 DNA reads as TGTGCCAGCAGCTTGAATACGGGACCGCGAAAGGGGGTAGATGGCTACACCTTC. This codes for CASSLNTGPRKGVDGYTF.

The chain joins TRBV5-1 to TRBJ2-3; 10 bases line up with TRBD1. J was trimmed by 3 bases and V by 4 bases; bases with no gene match: 5. Germline V gives CDR1 SGHRS, CDR2 YFSETQ. CDR3 size: 15 residues. The CDR3 DNA is TGCGCCAGCAGCCAACGACAGGGGGCGACAGATACGCAGTATTTT. Its translation: CASSQRQGATDTQYF.